This T cell receptor beta chain comes out of a study of tumor-infiltrating lymphocytes in glioblastoma multiforme. TCR beta libraries were built from RNA through three nested multiplex PCR rounds using modified ARM-PCR. Unique molecular identifiers were not described for the libraries. TCRdb used MiXCR to reprocess the multiplex PCR reads, holding one entry per CDR3 protein. The table lists almost 20,000 distinct CDR3 sequences, roughly 64% of them singletons. About this clonotype: Its antigen is unidentified.

The study, taken as a whole, reports: Functional subtype sorting of these T cells was not performed. Unequal TCR RNA per T cell might skew measured clone sizes. Just one glioblastoma patient contributed to the TCR-mutation comparison.

The sequence was collected from a male donor with glioblastoma. The sample was peripheral blood.

In DNA form, the CDR3 reads TGTGCCAGCAGTTCGGGACTGTACTATGGCTACACCTTC. This translates into CASSSGLYYGYTF. The chain is built from TRBV12-3 or TRBV12-4 and TRBJ1-2, with D perhaps TRBD1 (5 bases). This CDR3 region has 13 residues. V was trimmed by 4 bases and J by 3 bases, leaving 9 bases between them.